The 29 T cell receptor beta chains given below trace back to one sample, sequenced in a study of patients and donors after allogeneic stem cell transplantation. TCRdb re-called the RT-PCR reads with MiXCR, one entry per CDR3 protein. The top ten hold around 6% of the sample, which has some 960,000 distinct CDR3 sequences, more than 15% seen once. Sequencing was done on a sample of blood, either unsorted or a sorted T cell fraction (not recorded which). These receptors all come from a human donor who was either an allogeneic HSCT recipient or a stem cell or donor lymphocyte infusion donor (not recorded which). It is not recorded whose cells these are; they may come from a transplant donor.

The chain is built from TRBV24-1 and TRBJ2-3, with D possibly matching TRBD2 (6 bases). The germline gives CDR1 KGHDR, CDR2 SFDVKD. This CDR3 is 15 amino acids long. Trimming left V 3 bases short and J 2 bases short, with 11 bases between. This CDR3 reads CATSDQGLPTDTQYF. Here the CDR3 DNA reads TGTGCCACCAGTGATCAGGGACTTCCCACAGATACGCAGTATTTT.

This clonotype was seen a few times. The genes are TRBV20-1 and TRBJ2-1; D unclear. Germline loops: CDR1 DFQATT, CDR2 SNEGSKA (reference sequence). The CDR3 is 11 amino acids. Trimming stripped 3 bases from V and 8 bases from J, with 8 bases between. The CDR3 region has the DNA TGCAGTGCTAGTGCGAAGGATGAGCAGTTCTTC. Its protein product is CSASAKDEQFF.

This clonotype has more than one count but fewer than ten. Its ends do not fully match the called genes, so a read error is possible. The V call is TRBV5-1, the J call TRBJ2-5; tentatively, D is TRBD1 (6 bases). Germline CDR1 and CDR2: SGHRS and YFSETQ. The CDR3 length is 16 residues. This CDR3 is CGSSLEPPQGQETQYF. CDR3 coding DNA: TGCGGCAGCAGCTTGGAGCCCCCACAGGGTCAAGAGACCCAGTACTTC.

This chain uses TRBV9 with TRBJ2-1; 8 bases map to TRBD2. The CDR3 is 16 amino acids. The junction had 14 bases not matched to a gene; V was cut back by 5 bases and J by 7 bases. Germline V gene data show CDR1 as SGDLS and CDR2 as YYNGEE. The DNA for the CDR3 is TGTGCCAGCAGTTTGGGGTTCGCGGGGGGCGGGAATGAGCAGTTCTTC. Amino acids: CASSLGFAGGGNEQFF.

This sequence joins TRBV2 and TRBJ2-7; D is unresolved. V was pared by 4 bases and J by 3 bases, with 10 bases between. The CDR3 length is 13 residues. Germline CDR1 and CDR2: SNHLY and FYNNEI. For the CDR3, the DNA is TGTGCCAGCAGTGTAGGTGCGTTCTACGAGCAGTACTTC. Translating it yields CASSVGAFYEQYF.

The CDR3 spells CSARDLRLPSGRDNEQFF. The CDR3 coding sequence is TGCAGTGCTAGAGATCTAAGGCTTCCTAGCGGGAGGGACAATGAGCAGTTCTTC. The rearrangement uses TRBV20-1 and TRBJ2-1, with 12 positions matching TRBD2. J lost 5 bases, V lost 0 bases, and 11 bases had no gene match. The CDR3 runs to 18 residues. Per the germline V gene, CDR1 is DFQATT and CDR2 is SNEGSKA (reference sequence).

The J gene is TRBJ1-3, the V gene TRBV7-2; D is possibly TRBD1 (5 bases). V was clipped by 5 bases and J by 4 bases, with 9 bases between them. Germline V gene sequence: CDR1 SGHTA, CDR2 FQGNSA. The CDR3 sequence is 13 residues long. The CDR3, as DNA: TGTGCCAGCAGCGCCCGGGACGGAAACACCATATATTTT. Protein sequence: CASSARDGNTIYF.

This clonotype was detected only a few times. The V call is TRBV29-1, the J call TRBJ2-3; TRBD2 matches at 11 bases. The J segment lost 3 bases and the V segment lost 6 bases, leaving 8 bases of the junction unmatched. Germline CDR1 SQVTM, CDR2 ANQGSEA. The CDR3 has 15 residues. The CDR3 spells CSVSRLAGSTDTQYF. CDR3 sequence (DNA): TGCAGCGTCTCTAGACTAGCGGGATCGACAGATACGCAGTATTTT.

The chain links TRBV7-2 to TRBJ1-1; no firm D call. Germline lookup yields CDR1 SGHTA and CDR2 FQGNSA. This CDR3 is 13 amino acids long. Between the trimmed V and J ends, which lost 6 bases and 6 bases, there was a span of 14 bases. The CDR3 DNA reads TGTGCCAGCAGGGCCCTCGGAGGCGCTGAAGCTTTCTTT. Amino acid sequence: CASRALGGAEAFF.

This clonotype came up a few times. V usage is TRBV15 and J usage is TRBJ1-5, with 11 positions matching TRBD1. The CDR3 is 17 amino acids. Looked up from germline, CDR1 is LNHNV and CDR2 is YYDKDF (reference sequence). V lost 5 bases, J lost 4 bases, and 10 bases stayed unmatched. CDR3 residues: CATSRGTGGIGNQPQHF. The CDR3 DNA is TGTGCCACCAGCCGAGGGACAGGGGGTATCGGAAATCAGCCCCAGCATTTT.

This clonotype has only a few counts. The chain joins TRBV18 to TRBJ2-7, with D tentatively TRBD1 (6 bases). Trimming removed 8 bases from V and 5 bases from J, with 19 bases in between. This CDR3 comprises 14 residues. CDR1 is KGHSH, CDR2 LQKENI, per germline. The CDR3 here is CASKGGGQKDEQYF. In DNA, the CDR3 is TGTGCCAGCAAAGGGGGTGGACAAAAGGACGAGCAGTACTTC.

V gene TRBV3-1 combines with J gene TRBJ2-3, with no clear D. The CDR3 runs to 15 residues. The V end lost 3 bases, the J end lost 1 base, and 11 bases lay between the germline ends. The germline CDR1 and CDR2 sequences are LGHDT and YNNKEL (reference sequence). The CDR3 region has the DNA TGTGCCAGCAGCCAGGAGCGATTCGGCACAGATACGCAGTATTTT. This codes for CASSQERFGTDTQYF.

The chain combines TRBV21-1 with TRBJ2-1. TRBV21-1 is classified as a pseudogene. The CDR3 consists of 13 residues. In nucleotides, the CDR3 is TGTGCCAGCAGTCAGGTAGCTTGGAATGAGCAGTTCTTC. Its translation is CASSQVAWNEQFF.

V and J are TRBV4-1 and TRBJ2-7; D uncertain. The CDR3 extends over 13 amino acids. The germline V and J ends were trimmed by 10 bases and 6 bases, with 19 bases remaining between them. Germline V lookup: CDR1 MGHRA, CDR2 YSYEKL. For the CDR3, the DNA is TGCGCCACTTCCGGGCGGAAAATCGGCGAGCAGTACTTC. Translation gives CATSGRKIGEQYF.

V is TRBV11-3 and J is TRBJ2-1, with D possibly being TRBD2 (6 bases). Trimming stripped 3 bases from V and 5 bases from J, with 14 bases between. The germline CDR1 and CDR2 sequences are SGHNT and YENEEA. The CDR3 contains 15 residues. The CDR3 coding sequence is TGTGCCAGCAGCTTTTCCGGGACTGGGAACAATGAGCAGTTCTTC. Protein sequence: CASSFSGTGNNEQFF.

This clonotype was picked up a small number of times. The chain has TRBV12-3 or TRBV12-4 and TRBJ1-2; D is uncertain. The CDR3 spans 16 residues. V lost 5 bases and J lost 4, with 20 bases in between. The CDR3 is CASSLREGARSYGYTF. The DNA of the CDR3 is TGTGCCAGCAGTCTAAGGGAGGGCGCTCGGAGCTATGGCTACACCTTC.

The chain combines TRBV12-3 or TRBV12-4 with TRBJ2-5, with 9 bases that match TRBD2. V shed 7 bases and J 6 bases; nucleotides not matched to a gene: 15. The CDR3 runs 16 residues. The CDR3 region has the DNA TGTGCCAGCACCGAACTAGCGGGCCAGGGTAGAAAGACCCAGTACTTC. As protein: CASTELAGQGRKTQYF.

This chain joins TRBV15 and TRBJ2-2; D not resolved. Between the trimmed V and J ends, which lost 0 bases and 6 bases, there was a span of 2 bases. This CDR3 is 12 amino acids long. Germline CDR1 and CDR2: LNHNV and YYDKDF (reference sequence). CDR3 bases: TGTGCCACCAGCAGAGAGGCCGGGGAGCTGTTTTTT. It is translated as CATSREAGELFF.

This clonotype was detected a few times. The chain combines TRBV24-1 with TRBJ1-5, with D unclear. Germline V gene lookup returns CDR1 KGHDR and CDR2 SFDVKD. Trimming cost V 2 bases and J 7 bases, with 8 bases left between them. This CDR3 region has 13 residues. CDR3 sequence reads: CATSDSGRQPQHF. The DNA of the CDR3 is TGTGCCACCAGTGATTCCGGGAGGCAGCCCCAGCATTTT.

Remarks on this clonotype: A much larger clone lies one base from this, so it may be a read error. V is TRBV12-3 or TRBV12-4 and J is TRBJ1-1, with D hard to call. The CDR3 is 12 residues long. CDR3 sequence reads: CASSGQNTEAIF. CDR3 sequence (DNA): TGTGCCAGCAGCGGTCAGAACACTGAAGCTATCTTT.

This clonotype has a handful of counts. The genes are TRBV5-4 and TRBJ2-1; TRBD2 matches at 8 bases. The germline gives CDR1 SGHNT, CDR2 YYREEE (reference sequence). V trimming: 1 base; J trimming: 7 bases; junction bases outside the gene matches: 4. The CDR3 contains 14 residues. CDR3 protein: CASSLRGGGNEQFF. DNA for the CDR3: TGTGCCAGCAGCTTGCGGGGGGGAGGGAATGAGCAGTTCTTC.

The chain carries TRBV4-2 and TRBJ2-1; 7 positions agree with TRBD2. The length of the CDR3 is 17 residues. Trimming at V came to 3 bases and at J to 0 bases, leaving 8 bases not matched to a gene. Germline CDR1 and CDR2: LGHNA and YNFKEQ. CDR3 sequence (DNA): TGTGCCAGCAGCCAGATCACTAGCGCAAGCTCCTACAATGAGCAGTTCTTC. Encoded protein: CASSQITSASSYNEQFF.

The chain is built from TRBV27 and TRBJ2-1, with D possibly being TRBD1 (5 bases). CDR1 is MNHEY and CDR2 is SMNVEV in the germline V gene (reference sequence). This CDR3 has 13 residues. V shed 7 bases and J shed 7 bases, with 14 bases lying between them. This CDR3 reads CASNRAGQNEQFF. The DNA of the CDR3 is TGTGCCAGCAACCGGGCAGGGCAGAATGAGCAGTTCTTC.

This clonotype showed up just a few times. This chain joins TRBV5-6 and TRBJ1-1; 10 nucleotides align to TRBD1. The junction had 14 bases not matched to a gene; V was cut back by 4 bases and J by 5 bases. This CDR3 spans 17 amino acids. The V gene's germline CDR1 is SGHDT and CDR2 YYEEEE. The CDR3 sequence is CASSLLGTGVGYTEAFF. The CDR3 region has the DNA TGTGCCAGCAGCCTACTCGGGACAGGGGTAGGGTATACTGAAGCTTTCTTT.

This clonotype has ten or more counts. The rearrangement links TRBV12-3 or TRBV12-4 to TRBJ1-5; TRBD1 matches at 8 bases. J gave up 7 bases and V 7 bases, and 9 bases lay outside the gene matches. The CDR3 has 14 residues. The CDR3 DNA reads TGTGCCAGCAATACGGGGGACAGGATACAGCCCCAGCATTTT. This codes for CASNTGDRIQPQHF.

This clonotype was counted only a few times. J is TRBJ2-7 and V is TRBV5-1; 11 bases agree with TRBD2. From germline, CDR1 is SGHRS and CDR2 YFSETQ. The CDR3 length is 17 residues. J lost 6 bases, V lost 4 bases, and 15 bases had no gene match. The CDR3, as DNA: TGCGCCAGCAGCGCGACTAGCGGGACGCTAGGCCCCTTCGAGCAGTACTTC. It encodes CASSATSGTLGPFEQYF.

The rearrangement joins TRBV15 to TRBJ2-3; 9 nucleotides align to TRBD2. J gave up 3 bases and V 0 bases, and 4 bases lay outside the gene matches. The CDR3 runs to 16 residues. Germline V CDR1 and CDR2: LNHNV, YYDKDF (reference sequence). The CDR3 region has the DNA TGTGCCACCAGCAGAGATAGGGCGGGGGGGACAGATACGCAGTATTTT. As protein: CATSRDRAGGTDTQYF.

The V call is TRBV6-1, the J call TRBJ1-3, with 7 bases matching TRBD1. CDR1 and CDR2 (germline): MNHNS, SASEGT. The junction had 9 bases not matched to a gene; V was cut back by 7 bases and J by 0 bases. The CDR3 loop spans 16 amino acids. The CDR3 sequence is CASMRTGSRSGNTIYF. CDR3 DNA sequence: TGTGCCAGCATGCGGACAGGCTCTCGCTCTGGAAACACCATATATTTT.

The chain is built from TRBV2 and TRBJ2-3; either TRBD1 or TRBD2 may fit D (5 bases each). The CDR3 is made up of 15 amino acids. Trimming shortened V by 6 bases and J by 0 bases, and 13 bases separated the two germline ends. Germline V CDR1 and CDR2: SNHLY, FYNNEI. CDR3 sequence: CASRFGAISTDTQYF. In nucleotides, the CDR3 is TGTGCCAGCAGGTTCGGGGCGATTAGCACAGATACGCAGTATTTT.